The TCR beta chain under discussion was sequenced for a study of T cells after yellow fever vaccination (dated by TCRdb to the late 2010s). For the wider study: Libraries from fractions with low cell numbers were prepared with the SMART-Seq v4 Ultra Low Input RNA kit. Bulk PBMC replicates and cell subsets were isolated from blood drawn at multiple timepoints before and after both primary and secondary immunization. Bulk TCR alpha and beta repertoires were sequenced longitudinally to track T-cell clones before and after primary and booster YFV17D yellow fever vaccination. Two healthy male donors, one aged 18 to 30 and one aged 30 to 40 years, were included in the cohort. The paper's findings and limits, for the study overall: After the booster, most of the clones that had expanded following primary vaccination were detected again (just under 97% of CD4 and roughly 90% of CD8), which suggests that memory was broadly maintained. Because abundant contaminating clonotypes from the bulk population could be contained in FACS-sorted repertoires, computational filtering was required. A small fraction of clonotypes showed up in both the CD4 and CD8 compartments, probably as a result of convergent recombination. Compared with the primary T-cell response, the secondary T-cell response was weaker but faster, peaking on day 5 rather than day 15. The study included only two donors, which limits how far the findings can be generalized.

The treatment or condition label, as the study defines it: live attenuated yellow fever vaccine strain. At every blood-draw timepoint, two biological replicates of bulk PBMCs were collected. A standard Ficoll-Paque protocol was used to isolate PBMCs from peripheral blood. RNA was extracted with TriZol from bulk PBMCs, CD4 and CD8 fractions, and dextramer-positive and dextramer-negative fractions. This clonotype was seen more than once but under ten times. It has no known antigen specificity. Per-base qualities were not stored, and no clone one base away is much larger. Trimming takes 4 bases from V and 0 bases from J, and the germline ends sit 9 bases apart. The CDR3 numbers 14 residues from cysteine through phenylalanine. Only the CDR3 DNA is retained, 42 bases long and in frame from the first base. CDR1 and CDR2, looked up from the germline V gene (reference sequence), are SGHNT and YYREEE. TCR cDNA was synthesized by 5'RACE template switching, through which a universal primer site and unique molecular identifiers were introduced. Priming of cDNA synthesis was performed from both the TCR alpha and TCR beta constant segments. Two PCR steps were used to amplify libraries, with sample barcodes and sequencing adapters being added in the second step. Sequencing of libraries was done on Illumina HiSeq 2500 (2x100 bp) or NovaSeq (2x150 bp). Under the source paper's analysis protocol: MIGEC handled demultiplexing of reads and collapsing into UMI consensus sequences, while MiXCR performed V(D)J alignment. Clonotypes responding to the vaccine were identified with edgeR on replicate PBMC samples, with the criteria of FDR below 0.01 and a log2 fold change above 5 up to day 15. Bulk clonotypes were assigned CD4 or CD8 identity according to which sequenced CD4 or CD8 repertoire held them at higher abundance. The public sequencing data were trimmed at Q25 with fastp and processed into clonotypes with MiXCR by TCRdb, which kept only in-frame beta chains. A single entry per CDR3 protein holds the most common genes and DNA from its merged rows. The V and J calls follow TCRdb's processing rather than the paper's. The sample profile shows 450,000 to 600,000 distinct CDR3 sequences; roughly 12% of them were found once. About 14% of the sample goes to the ten largest clones.

The chain was built from TRBV5-4 and TRBJ2-3; matching of 5 bases hints at TRBD2 as the D gene. The TCR comes from a man aged 30 to 45 who received the YFV17D yellow fever vaccine. The sample here was PBMCs, taken on the day of the yellow fever booster vaccination. The nucleotides are TGTGCCAGCAGCATGACGGGAAGCACAGATACGCAGTATTTT. Its translation is CASSMTGSTDTQYF.